The next 30 T cell receptor beta chains were all read from a single sample in a study of blood T cell repertoires in COVID-19. Assay used: immunoSEQ multiplex PCR; TCRdb lists only in-frame clones, some missing. The sample includes 140,000 to 150,000 clones, around 84% seen only once; the top ten take around 5%. Sequenced: peripheral blood. The receptors shown here come from a human donor in a cohort sampled during active COVID-19.

This clone has a single count. The CDR3 here is CASKSGTGDSPLHF. The CDR3 DNA reads as TGCGCCAGTAAATCGGGGACAGGGGATTCACCCCTCCACTTT. This chain joins TRBV10-2 and TRBJ1-6; 10 nucleotides line up with TRBD1. Per the germline V gene, CDR1 is WSHSY and CDR2 is SAAADI. Trimming removed 9 bases from V and 8 bases from J; junction bases left unmatched: 7. The CDR3 contains 14 residues.

V and J are TRBV11-2 and TRBJ1-2; TRBD1 agrees at 12 bases. This CDR3 is built from 14 residues. V was pared by 6 bases and J by 7 bases, with 6 bases of the junction left unmatched. From germline, CDR1 is SGHAT and CDR2 FQNNGV. CDR3 in amino acids: CASSSGTGGVGYTF. The DNA of the CDR3 is TGTGCCAGCAGTTCTGGGACAGGGGGCGTTGGCTACACCTTC. The variable domain in full, completed from reference TRBV11-2 and TRBJ1-2, reads EAGVAQSPRYKIIEKRQSVAFWCNPISGHATLYWYQQILGQGPKLLIQFQNNGVVDDSQLPKDRFSAERLKGVDSTLKIQPAKLEDSAVYLCASSSGTGGVGYTFGSGTRLTVV.

This chain connects TRBV6-5 to TRBJ2-5, with D unresolved. Germline assignment: CDR1 MNHEY and CDR2 SVGAGI. V was trimmed by 7 bases and J by 5 bases, leaving 17 bases between them. The CDR3 runs to 14 residues. The CDR3 DNA reads TGTGCCAGCATCCCCTTAACTTTCGGGGAGACCCAGTACTTC. This translates into CASIPLTFGETQYF.

The chain employs TRBV4-2 and TRBJ2-7, with 11 bases matching TRBD2. The V and J ends lost 2 bases and 4 bases, in that order; junction bases with no gene match: 7. The CDR3 is 16 amino acids. The germline CDR1 and CDR2 sequences are LGHNA and YNFKEQ. The CDR3 nucleotides are TGTGCCAGCAGCCAAACCTCGGGACTAGCGGCATACGAGCAGTACTTC. It codes for CASSQTSGLAAYEQYF.

This clone was seen a few times. V usage is TRBV27 and J usage is TRBJ2-7; D is perhaps TRBD1 (6 bases). Trimming took off 5 bases at V and 6 bases at J, with 14 bases between the two ends. Looked up from germline, CDR1 is MNHEY and CDR2 is SMNVEV (reference sequence). The CDR3 spans 13 residues. CDR3 loop: CASSRPGVGEQYF. CDR3 DNA: TGTGCCAGCAGTCGTCCAGGGGTAGGCGAGCAGTACTTC.

CDR3 bases: TGTGCCAGTAGTATGGAGGGAGGGGGCACAGATACGCAGTATTTT. It specifies CASSMEGGGTDTQYF. The chain joins TRBV19 to TRBJ2-3; 7 nucleotides match TRBD2. J was trimmed by 1 base and V by 3 bases; bases with no gene match: 4. There are 15 residues in the CDR3. Per the germline V gene, CDR1 is LNHDA and CDR2 is SQIVND (reference sequence).

The chain carries TRBV7-9 and TRBJ2-3, with 10 bases that match TRBD2. Germline assignment: CDR1 SEHNR and CDR2 FQNEAQ (reference sequence). The trim removed 3 bases at V and 2 bases at J, leaving 8 bases unmatched. This CDR3 region has 17 residues. For the CDR3, the DNA is TGTGCCAGCAGCTTTTCCGTCACTAGCGGGAACACAGATACGCAGTATTTT. Protein sequence: CASSFSVTSGNTDTQYF.

The chain carries TRBV3-1 (or the pseudogene TRBV3-2) and TRBJ2-7, with 7 bases lining up with TRBD1. CDR1 is LGHDT, CDR2 YNNKEL, per germline (reference sequence). CDR3 length equals 13 residues. V was clipped by 4 bases and J by 2 bases; unmatched bases: 2. The chain's CDR3 is CASSLTGPYEQYF. In DNA form, the CDR3 reads TGTGCCAGCAGCCTGACAGGGCCCTACGAGCAGTACTTC.

The sample holds one count of this clone. J is TRBJ2-7 and V is TRBV28; D is possibly TRBD1 (6 bases). Trimming removed 2 bases from V and 5 bases from J, with 10 bases in between. Germline CDR1 MDHEN, CDR2 SYDVKM. CDR3 size: 13 residues. CDR3 bases: TGTGCCAGCAGTTTAGCCGGACAGAACGAGCAGTACTTC. Protein sequence: CASSLAGQNEQYF.

The V gene is TRBV4-2, the J gene TRBJ1-2, with 8 bases that match TRBD1. The CDR3 consists of 16 residues. Losses at the gene ends were 2 bases for V and 0 bases for J; bases not matched to a gene: 5. Germline values: CDR1 LGHNA, CDR2 YNFKEQ. CDR3 amino acids: CASSQTGQGTNYGYTF. The CDR3 region has the DNA TGTGCCAGCAGCCAAACCGGACAGGGTACTAACTATGGCTACACCTTC.

The chain recombines TRBV7-3 with TRBJ2-7, with TRBD2 identical over 7 bases. V gave up 5 bases and J gave up 2 bases; unmatched junction bases: 6. The CDR3 runs 14 residues. In germline, CDR1 is SGHTA, CDR2 FQGTGA. The CDR3 bases are TGTGCCAGCAGCCCCCAGGGAGGGACCTACGAGCAGTACTTC. It yields the protein CASSPQGGTYEQYF.

This clone was detected only once. V gene TRBV9 combines with J gene TRBJ2-5; 12 nucleotides line up with TRBD2. CDR1 SGDLS and CDR2 YYNGEE come from the germline V gene. The trim removed 4 bases at V and 4 bases at J, leaving 8 bases unmatched. The CDR3 is made up of 16 amino acids. The DNA of the CDR3 is TGTGCCAGCAGCTCACGACTAGCGGGGGATGGAGAGACCCAGTACTTC. This gives the protein CASSSRLAGDGETQYF. The full variable domain, completed using reference TRBV9 and TRBJ2-5, is DSGVTQTPKHLITATGQRVTLRCSPRSGDLSVYWYQQSLDQGLQFLIQYYNGEERAKGNILERFSAQQFPDLHSELNLSSLELGDSALYFCASSSRLAGDGETQYFGPGTRLLVL.

This clone was counted only a few times. CDR3 sequence: CATSREWGQGAFTKNIQYF. CDR3 DNA: TGTGCCACCAGCAGAGAGTGGGGACAGGGGGCTTTTACCAAAAACATTCAGTACTTC. The rearrangement uses TRBV15 and TRBJ2-4; 12 positions agree with TRBD1. The CDR3 spans 19 residues. After removal of 0 bases from V and 2 bases from J, the junction contained 8 bases not matched to a gene. Per the germline V gene, CDR1 is LNHNV and CDR2 is YYDKDF (reference sequence).

V and J are TRBV5-1 and TRBJ2-5; 7 positions match TRBD1. The CDR3 runs 15 residues. Trimming took 4 bases from V and 0 from J; bases not matched to a gene: 6. From germline, CDR1 is SGHRS and CDR2 YFSETQ. The CDR3, as DNA: TGCGCCAGCAGCCCGGGGACAGCTTACCAAGAGACCCAGTACTTC. Its translation is CASSPGTAYQETQYF.

The gene calls are TRBV5-1 and TRBJ1-2; 9 bases are a match to TRBD1. The CDR3 runs to 15 residues. V lost 0 bases to trimming and J lost 2 bases; unmatched junction nucleotides: 2. Germline values: CDR1 SGHRS, CDR2 YFSETQ. This CDR3 reads CASSLGTGENYGYTF. CDR3 nucleotides: TGCGCCAGCAGCTTGGGGACAGGGGAAAACTATGGCTACACCTTC.

The V gene is TRBV29-1, the J gene TRBJ2-3, with D possibly TRBD2 on 6 matching bases. CDR3 length equals 13 residues. Trimming stripped 8 bases from V and 2 bases from J, with 14 bases between. Germline V gene lookup returns CDR1 SQVTM and CDR2 ANQGSEA. The CDR3 bases are TGCAGCTCGTTCGGGACTTACACAGATACGCAGTATTTT. It yields the protein CSSFGTYTDTQYF.

This clone came up a few times. The gene calls are TRBV7-2 and TRBJ2-4; 16 bases agree with TRBD2. The J segment lost 7 bases and the V segment lost 1 base, leaving 4 bases of the junction unmatched. CDR1 and CDR2 from the germline V gene are SGHTA and FQGNSA. The CDR3 sequence is 17 residues long. The DNA for the CDR3 is TGTGCCAGCAGCTTAGAAGGGACTAGCGGGAGGGCCAACATTCAGTACTTC. This sequence encodes CASSLEGTSGRANIQYF.

This chain uses TRBV7-2 with TRBJ2-7, with 8 bases that match TRBD2. Germline V gene sequence: CDR1 SGHTA, CDR2 FQGNSA. This CDR3 is 15 amino acids long. V lost 5 bases, J lost 7 bases, and 13 bases stayed unmatched. CDR3 nucleotide sequence: TGTGCCAGCAGCAAGCCTGTTGCGGGGGGCGGGGAGCAGTACTTC. This encodes CASSKPVAGGGEQYF. The variable domain in full, completed from reference TRBV7-2 and TRBJ2-7, reads GAGVSQSPSNKVTEKGKDVELRCDPISGHTALYWYRQSLGQGLEFLIYFQGNSAPDKSGLPSDRFSAERTGGSVSTLTIQRTQQEDSAVYLCASSKPVAGGGEQYFGPGTRLTVT.

The V call is TRBV6-5, the J call TRBJ1-4, with D perhaps TRBD1 (6 bases). Germline V gene lookup returns CDR1 MNHEY and CDR2 SVGAGI. The germline V and J ends were trimmed by 8 bases and 6 bases, with 13 bases remaining between them. The CDR3 length is 13 residues. For the CDR3, the DNA is TGTGCCAGCGCAACAGGGAGGGATGAAAAACTGTTTTTT. Its translation is CASATGRDEKLFF.

CDR3 coding DNA: TGTGCCAGCATGTGGACATACACCGAGAACACCATATATTTT. It yields the protein CASMWTYTENTIYF. V is TRBV6-5 and J is TRBJ1-3; the D gene is possibly TRBD1 (5 bases). This CDR3 region has 14 residues. V was shortened by 7 bases and J by 7 bases, with 17 bases between the two germline ends. Germline CDR1 reads MNHEY; CDR2 reads SVGAGI.

This clone appeared once. J is TRBJ1-4 and V is TRBV18; TRBD1 might be the D (6 bases). Looked up from germline, CDR1 is KGHSH and CDR2 is LQKENI. Trimming took off 4 bases at V and 4 bases at J, with 16 bases between the two ends. The CDR3 loop spans 16 amino acids. This CDR3 is CASSLNTRDNNEKLFF. For the CDR3, the DNA is TGTGCCAGCTCACTTAATACCCGGGACAATAATGAAAAACTGTTTTTT. The variable domain in full, completed from reference TRBV18 and TRBJ1-4, reads NAGVMQNPRHLVRRRGQEARLRCSPMKGHSHVYWYRQLPEEGLKFMVYLQKENIIDESGMPKERFSAEFPKEGPSILRIQQVVRGDSAAYFCASSLNTRDNNEKLFFGSGTQLSVL.

This rearrangement joins TRBV7-9 to TRBJ1-1; TRBD1 might be the D (5 bases). Germline CDR1 and CDR2: SEHNR and FQNEAQ (reference sequence). Trimming left V 0 bases short and J 4 bases short, with 6 bases between. CDR3 size: 13 residues. The DNA for the CDR3 is TGTGCCAGCAGCTTAGCAGGGGTCACTGAAGCTTTCTTT. Translation: CASSLAGVTEAFF.

The chain carries TRBV20-1 and TRBJ1-4; 7 bases agree with TRBD1. The CDR3 consists of 13 residues. J gave up 7 bases and V 3 bases, and 5 bases lay outside the gene matches. The V gene's germline CDR1 is DFQATT and CDR2 SNEGSKA (reference sequence). The DNA for the CDR3 is TGCAGTGCTAGTAACAGGGGTCGTGAAAAACTGTTTTTT. It yields the protein CSASNRGREKLFF.

This clone was seen just once. The rearrangement joins TRBV28 to TRBJ2-1; no clear D gene. V lost 1 base and J 0 bases, leaving 7 bases between the germline ends. The CDR3 contains 15 residues. The germline gives CDR1 MDHEN, CDR2 SYDVKM. The CDR3, as DNA: TGTGCCAGCAGTTTATTGGAGCCCTCCTACAATGAGCAGTTCTTC. Encoded protein: CASSLLEPSYNEQFF.

Here the CDR3 reads CASSLLGVEQYF. In DNA, the CDR3 is TGTGCCAGCAGTTTACTCGGGGTCGAGCAGTACTTC. This chain joins TRBV28 and TRBJ2-7; tentatively, D is TRBD2 (5 bases). The CDR3 covers 12 residues. V lost 2 bases and J 6 bases, leaving 8 bases between the germline ends. CDR1 MDHEN and CDR2 SYDVKM come from the germline V gene.

Notes on this clone: Other nucleotide sequences in the sample specify the same CDR3. This chain connects TRBV7-2 to TRBJ2-7; D may be TRBD1 (5 bases). With 6 bases removed from V and 3 bases from J, the gap between germline ends came to 9 bases. This CDR3 spans 12 amino acids. Germline V gene data show CDR1 as SGHTA and CDR2 as FQGNSA. In DNA form, the CDR3 reads TGTGCCAGCAGTCCCACAGGCTACGAGCAGTACTTC. This encodes CASSPTGYEQYF.

This chain uses TRBV28 with TRBJ1-6, with TRBD1 matching 8 bases. This CDR3 has 14 residues. V trimming: 4 bases; J trimming: 8 bases; junction bases outside the gene matches: 4. Per germline, CDR1 MDHEN and CDR2 SYDVKM. The CDR3 here is CASSYTGGDSPLHF. CDR3 bases: TGTGCCAGCAGTTACACAGGGGGGGATTCACCCCTCCACTTT.

CDR3 residues: CASAGTGDYEQYF. The CDR3 nucleotides are TGTGCCAGCGCCGGGACAGGGGACTACGAGCAGTACTTC. The chain links TRBV2 to TRBJ2-7; 10 bases line up with TRBD1. Trimming took 8 bases from V and 3 from J; bases not matched to a gene: 4. CDR3 length: 13 amino acids. Germline V gives CDR1 SNHLY, CDR2 FYNNEI. Full variable domain (missing parts from reference TRBV2 and TRBJ2-7): EPEVTQTPSHQVTQMGQEVILRCVPISNHLYFYWYRQILGQKVEFLVSFYNNEISEKSEIFDDQFSVERPDGSNFTLKIRSTKLEDSAMYFCASAGTGDYEQYFGPGTRLTVT.

The chain combines TRBV5-4 with TRBJ2-1; 9 positions match TRBD2. CDR3 length: 15 amino acids. CDR1 and CDR2 from the germline V gene are SGHNT and YYREEE (reference sequence). Germline trimming cut 0 bases from V and 6 bases from J; bases unmatched to any gene: 4. DNA of the CDR3: TGTGCCAGCAGCTTGGGGCGGGAGGGCCGCAATGAGCAGTTCTTC. Encoded protein: CASSLGREGRNEQFF.

This chain connects TRBV27 to TRBJ1-5; no reliable D call. Germline assignment: CDR1 MNHEY and CDR2 SMNVEV (reference sequence). Between the trimmed V and J ends, which lost 3 bases and 4 bases, there was a span of 7 bases. This CDR3 spans 13 amino acids. Written as DNA, the CDR3 is TGTGCCAGCAGTTTCTCAGGTAATCAGCCCCAGCATTTT. Its translation: CASSFSGNQPQHF.